Reported below is one T cell receptor beta chain. This specimen comes from a study of blood T cell repertoires in COVID-19. Study-level background: Specimens from acute and convalescent COVID-19 originated in the United States, Italy and Spain. The analysed material was cDNA or gDNA that came from T cells, B-cell-depleted T cells, or PBMCs.

In the original analysis: Estimated nucleated cell counts came from reference gene primer amplification. Clones were sequenced by immunoSEQ multiplex PCR, and TCRdb holds only the in-frame ones, with some missing. That table supplies the V and J calls and clone size; D and trimming were determined from the DNA. The sample contains under 250,000 clones, 85% to 90% of which appear only once. V dropped 5 bases and J dropped 3 bases, with 18 bases sitting between them. This CDR3 is built from 16 residues. Germline V CDR1 and CDR2: SGHRS, YFSETQ. The material sequenced was peripheral blood. This chain connects TRBV5-1 to TRBJ2-1; possibly TRBD2 for D (6 bases). The clonotype originates from a man older than 75 with acute or convalescent COVID-19. CDR3 nucleotides: TGCGCCAGCAGTCCCCAGGCTTTCGGGAGCTACAATGAGCAGTTCTTC. Translation: CASSPQAFGSYNEQFF.